The TCR beta chain described here comes from a study of radiotherapy plus CTLA-4 blockade in lung cancer. Across the study: Among enrolled patients, less than 20% responded and 31% achieved disease control.

Findings of the study overall: After radiotherapy and ipilimumab, tumor-derived clones expanded in peripheral blood. Reported findings show early blood T cell clone dynamics, with interferon-beta, best predicted response.

Trimming stripped 4 bases from V and 3 bases from J, with 14 bases between. CDR3 length: 14 amino acids. CDR1 is SGHRS, CDR2 YFSETQ, per germline. Profiled with immunoSEQ multiplex PCR; TCRdb holds only in-frame clones, not every one. The sample yields more than 90,000 clones, about 90% seen once. This clone was seen just once. Its antigen is as yet unknown. The source material was peripheral blood, sampled from a patient treated with radiotherapy plus ipilimumab. The chain has TRBV5-1 and TRBJ2-7, with D unclear. The sequence was collected from a human donor with non-small cell lung cancer that progressed on radiotherapy plus ipilimumab. The CDR3: CASSPGVLVYEQYF. The CDR3 DNA follows: TGCGCCAGCAGCCCGGGTGTTTTGGTCTACGAGCAGTACTTC.